Listed below are T cell receptor beta chains from one sample, sequenced in a study of T-cell memory formation after mild COVID-19. TCRdb re-derived calls from the 5' RACE reads in MiXCR, one entry per CDR3 protein. The table has roughly 300,000 distinct CDR3 sequences, roughly an eighth seen once; the top ten hold 22%. Input material: PBMCs or a T cell subset sorted from them (not recorded which). All receptors come from a man between 18 and 35 years old who had mild COVID-19 (a few samples of this study predate the infection). Cell type and time point are not known. Both conserved end residues are part of each CDR3. Each record gives: V gene, D gene, J gene, clone size, CDR3 DNA, CDR3 protein. The D gene is left open where the match is weak. Only part of the rows carry a size: once, few, many, or a class if the clone is expanded.

>TRBV6-5|-|TRBJ1-2|-
TGTGCCAGCAGTTATGCGAGGGGAAACTATGGCTACACCTTC
CASSYARGNYGYTF
>TRBV6-5|-|TRBJ1-1|-
TGTGCCAGCAGTTGGGACACCGCGGGCACTGAAGCTTTCTTT
CASSWDTAGTEAFF
>TRBV6-1|-|TRBJ2-4|-
TGTGCCAGCAGTGACCAAGGGACCAAAAACATTCAGTACTTC
CASSDQGTKNIQYF
>TRBV9|-|TRBJ1-1|-
TGTGCCAGCAGTGTAGGTTGGGGGACTGAAGCTTTCTTT
CASSVGWGTEAFF
>TRBV7-6|TRBD1|TRBJ1-1|many
TGTGCCAGCAGCTTAGGGACAGGGTTAAAGACTGAAGCTTTCTTT
CASSLGTGLKTEAFF
>TRBV6-5|-|TRBJ1-5|few
TGTGCCAGCAGTTACGTGGGGAATTGGGATCAGCCCCAGCATTTT
CASSYVGNWDQPQHF
>TRBV6-2/TRBV6-3|TRBD2|TRBJ2-7|-
TGTGCCAGCAGGCTAGCGGGGGGGTTCGACGAGCAGTACTTC
CASRLAGGFDEQYF
>TRBV5-1|-|TRBJ2-1|-
TGCGCCAGCAGCTTGGCCGGCTCGAGGGGATACAATGAGCAGTTCTTC
CASSLAGSRGYNEQFF
>TRBV28|-|TRBJ1-2|-
TGTGCCAGCATCCCCGGGGGGAGCCCACACTATGGCTACACCTTC
CASIPGGSPHYGYTF
>TRBV7-6|TRBD2|TRBJ2-1|-
TGTGCCAGCAGCTCGGACTTGCCGGGGGGGTACTACAATGAGCAGTTCTTC
CASSSDLPGGYYNEQFF
>TRBV14|-|TRBJ2-3|few
TGTGCCAGCAGCCAAGAACACCGTAGCACAGATACGCAGTATTTT
CASSQEHRSTDTQYF
>TRBV29-1|TRBD1|TRBJ1-6|-
TGCAGCGTGGGGACAGGGAATTCACCCCTCCACTTT
CSVGTGNSPLHF
>TRBV12-3/TRBV12-4|TRBD1|TRBJ1-2|-
TGTGCCAGCAATTCCGGACAGGGACGCGGCTACACCTTC
CASNSGQGRGYTF
>TRBV6-1|TRBD1|TRBJ1-2|-
TGTGCCAGCAGTGAACGATTCAGGGGGACGGCGAACTATGGCTACACCTTC
CASSERFRGTANYGYTF
>TRBV7-9|-|TRBJ1-1|few
TGTGCCAGCAGCTTAGTCGGAGCGTCCGAAGCTTTCTTT
CASSLVGASEAFF
>TRBV2|TRBD1|TRBJ1-2|few
TGTGCCAGCAGTCAACAGGGGATGATCTATGGCTACACCTTC
CASSQQGMIYGYTF
>TRBV15|-|TRBJ2-2|few
TGTGCCACCAGCAGAGCATTGGCCACGAACACCGGGGAGCTGTTTTTT
CATSRALATNTGELFF
>TRBV7-2|TRBD1|TRBJ1-2|few
TGTGCCAGCAGCCCCTATGGACAGGGCTATGGCTACACCTTC
CASSPYGQGYGYTF
>TRBV7-9|-|TRBJ2-1|many
TGTGCCAGCAGCTGGCCCCCTGGGGGCCACAATGAGCAGTTCTTC
CASSWPPGGHNEQFF
>TRBV4-1|TRBD1|TRBJ1-2|-
TGCGCCAGCAGCCAAGATCGGAACTCGGGACAGGGGCATCGCTACACCTTC
CASSQDRNSGQGHRYTF
>TRBV7-2|-|TRBJ2-2|-
TGTGCCAGCAGCGCAGTCTACACCGGGGAGCTGTTTTTT
CASSAVYTGELFF
>TRBV28|TRBD2|TRBJ2-2|-
TGTGCCACGGTAGCGGGGGGGAGCGGAGCCGGGGAGCTGTTTTTT
CATVAGGSGAGELFF